This T cell receptor (beta chain) appears in the sequencing data of a study of cytomegalovirus exposure and HLA in healthy donors. Across the whole study: Of all 400 or so donors who were genotyped, roughly 85% belonged to the Caucasian-associated ancestry cluster.

The length of the CDR3 is 15 residues. CDR1 SGHNT and CDR2 YYREEE come from the germline V gene (reference sequence). About this clone itself: Its antigen is not known. Relative to the germline gene, one junction end is altered; a read error may explain this.

It was with 60 Vbeta and 13 Jbeta primers that the PCR ran. Clones were sequenced by immunoSEQ multiplex PCR, and TCRdb holds only the in-frame ones, with some missing. Of around 270,000 clones listed, 80% are singletons. Study observations and caveats: Per a prior analysis, the majority of TCR beta V segments were productive roughly 87% or roughly 30% of the time.

The V gene is TRBV5-4, the J gene TRBJ1-1; the match to TRBD1 covers 10 bases. The TCR sequence derives from a girl aged 2 to 10 in good health and CMV-seronegative. The sequencing input was PBMCs. The CDR3 nucleotides read TGTGCCGGCAGCGGGACAGGGGAGGCGTGGAATGAAGCTTTCTTT. Its protein is CAGSGTGEAWNEAFF.